This record covers a single TCR beta chain. Its target is unknown. Time point of the sample: week 35, safety follow-up. Doses of 300 ug of mutant IDH1 20-mer peptide were given with topical imiquimod. Generated by immunoSEQ multiplex PCR, the TCRdb table keeps only in-frame clones and is missing some. The repertoire includes tens of thousands of clones, about 70% of them detected once, and about 7.9% sits in the top ten. The data were obtained in a study of a mutant IDH1 vaccine in newly diagnosed glioma. Overall study: Radiotherapy alone preceded vaccination by 4-6 weeks; alternatively, vaccination started with temozolomide cycles. Previous care, which was radiotherapy, temozolomide, or both, most often involved both. The study, taken as a whole, reports: Across multiple MHC alleles, almost 95% of patients had vaccine-induced responses. Pseudoprogression looked unconnected to shifts in top peripheral T cell clonotypes.

This CDR3 region has 14 residues. The V and J ends lost 7 bases and 0 bases respectively, with 13 bases between them. In germline, CDR1 is SQVTM, CDR2 ANQGSEA. The receptor was isolated from a man aged 45-60 years with glioma. This specimen consisted of PBMCs, obtained from a glioma patient whose treatment included an IDH1 peptide vaccine. The chain carries TRBV29-1 and TRBJ2-1; D tentatively reads TRBD1 or TRBD2 (5 bases each). This CDR3 is CSGGTGISYNEQFF. CDR3 bases: TGCAGCGGGGGGACGGGGATCTCCTACAATGAGCAGTTCTTC.